These 10 T cell receptor beta chains were all obtained from the same sample, sequenced in a study of T cell repertoires in cytomegalovirus infection. TCRdb reprocessed the reads with MiXCR, giving one entry per CDR3 protein. The sample yields a few hundred thousand distinct CDR3 sequences, 18% seen once. The sample comprised PBMCs. These receptors came from a human donor in good health (CMV status not recorded). Some clones in this sample may be carry-over from other donors' samples.

The rearrangement joins TRBV29-1 to TRBJ2-1, with D possibly called TRBD1 or TRBD2 (5 bases each). This CDR3 spans 15 amino acids. V was cut by 3 bases and J by 4 bases, with 16 bases left in between. Germline CDR1 SQVTM, CDR2 ANQGSEA. CDR3: CSVDGGEGLYNEQFF. For the CDR3, the DNA is TGCAGCGTTGACGGAGGAGAGGGGCTTTACAATGAGCAGTTCTTC.

In its sample, this clonotype was seen a few times. The rearrangement links TRBV6-6 to TRBJ2-1; 7 nucleotides match TRBD2. This CDR3 spans 13 amino acids. Losses at the gene ends were 4 bases for V and 9 bases for J; bases not matched to a gene: 6. Germline CDR1 MNHNY, CDR2 SVGAGI (reference sequence). For the CDR3, the DNA is TGTGCCAGCAGTTTACGGGGGGAGGCTGAGCAGTTCTTC. Translation: CASSLRGEAEQFF.

The J gene is TRBJ2-1, the V gene TRBV6-5; weak D call: TRBD1 (6 bases). The CDR3 runs 13 residues. Trimming cost V 6 bases and J 8 bases, with 14 bases left between them. The germline CDR1 and CDR2 sequences are MNHEY and SVGAGI. The CDR3 protein is CASRGHAEYEQFF. The CDR3 region has the DNA TGTGCCAGCAGGGGACATGCGGAGTATGAGCAGTTCTTC.

The J gene is TRBJ2-5, the V gene TRBV11-3; tentative D call: TRBD2 (5 bases). The V and J ends lost 5 bases and 5 bases respectively, with 15 bases between them. Per the germline V gene, CDR1 is SGHNT and CDR2 is YENEEA. The CDR3 sequence is 14 residues long. The CDR3 loop reads CASSPEGTSETQYF. The CDR3 DNA sequence: TGTGCCAGCAGCCCTGAGGGCACTTCCGAGACCCAGTACTTC.

A note on this clonotype: With a much larger clone just one base away, this may be a read error. The CDR3 region is CASSLATNYCYTF. The CDR3 DNA follows: TGTGCCAGCAGCTTGGCTACTAACTATTGCTACACCTTC. The chain couples TRBV7-4 to TRBJ1-2; D ambiguous. There are 13 residues in the CDR3. The V gene's germline CDR1 is SGHVT and CDR2 SQSDAQ.

In this sample, this clonotype turned up many times. This sequence joins TRBV7-6 and TRBJ2-7, with D hard to call. V was clipped by 5 bases and J by 2 bases, with 10 bases between them. Germline V gene lookup returns CDR1 SGHVS and CDR2 FNYEAQ. CDR3 length: 13 residues. The CDR3 DNA reads as TGTGCCAGCAGCAGGTTAGATACCTACGAGCAGTACTTC. Amino acid sequence: CASSRLDTYEQYF.

The chain uses TRBV5-6 and TRBJ2-7; the D call may be TRBD1 or TRBD2 (5 bases each). V was clipped by 4 bases and J by 5 bases, with 13 bases between them. The CDR3 sequence is 13 residues long. Germline values: CDR1 SGHDT, CDR2 YYEEEE. The CDR3 nucleotides are TGTGCCAGCAGCATGGGGGATGCCCACGAGCAGTACTTC. Translating it yields CASSMGDAHEQYF.

This rearrangement joins TRBV19 to TRBJ1-1; D remains unclear. The CDR3 is made up of 17 amino acids. The V and J ends lost 3 bases and 0 bases respectively, with 17 bases between them. The V gene's germline CDR1 is LNHDA and CDR2 SQIVND (reference sequence). CDR3 residues: CASSIPLLGRMNTEAFF. The CDR3 nucleotides are TGTGCCAGTAGTATCCCGTTATTAGGTCGAATGAACACTGAAGCTTTCTTT. Full variable domain (rest looked up from reference TRBV19 and TRBJ1-1): DGGITQSPKYLFRKEGQNVTLSCEQNLNHDAMYWYRQDPGQGLRLIYYSQIVNDFQKGDIAEGYSVSREKKESFPLTVTSAQKNPTAFYLCASSIPLLGRMNTEAFFGQGTRLTVV.

The J gene is TRBJ1-5, the V gene TRBV30, with 7 nucleotides matching TRBD1. With 3 bases clipped from V and 0 bases from J, the junction kept 8 bases outside the gene matches. The CDR3 is 16 residues long. Looked up from germline, CDR1 is GTSNPN and CDR2 is SVGIG (reference sequence). In DNA form, the CDR3 reads TGTGCCTGGAGCAAGGACAGGTTTTATAGCAATCAGCCCCAGCATTTT. Translation: CAWSKDRFYSNQPQHF.

This clonotype was seen ten or more times. The rearrangement uses TRBV6-1 and TRBJ2-1, with TRBD2 matching over 7 bases. V lost 7 bases and J lost 7; bases outside the gene matches: 10. This CDR3 contains 14 residues. Germline V CDR1 and CDR2: MNHNS, SASEGT. CDR3 sequence (DNA): TGTGCCAGCACCCCGCCAGCGGGGACGAATGAGCAGTTCTTC. It specifies CASTPPAGTNEQFF.